This T cell receptor (beta chain) was sequenced for a study of identical twins. This clonotype was detected only a few times. TCRdb called the 5' RACE reads again in MiXCR, with one record for every CDR3 protein. The sample yields about 520,000 distinct CDR3 sequences, about 20% seen once. With 3 bases removed from V and 0 bases from J, the gap between germline ends came to 6 bases. CDR3 size: 12 residues. Germline lookup yields CDR1 DFQATT and CDR2 SNEGSKA (reference sequence). Healthy Caucasians were all of the donors. These same data were also listed under a study on T cells expressing NK-cell markers.

The chain is built from TRBV20-1 and TRBJ2-7; no definite D call. The receptor comes from a young woman in good health. The sample taken for sequencing was CD4+ T cells sorted from blood. The CDR3 DNA follows: TGCAGTGCTAGGGTTGACTCCTACGAGCAGTACTTC. Its protein product is CSARVDSYEQYF.